This entry is about one T cell receptor (beta chain). The antigen it binds to is not known. Instrument used: Illumina HiSeq 2000. The TCR beta cDNA libraries were made using 5'RACE template switching, a step that added both a universal primer site and unique molecular identifiers. cDNA synthesis was primed from the TCR beta constant segment and was followed by two successive PCR amplification steps. In the paper's pipeline: Reads were demultiplexed and grouped by UMI with MIGEC, and clonotypes were assembled and quantified with MiTCR. To exclude erroneous sequences, only TCR cDNA sequences supported by at least two reads were retained. The tcR package was used for downstream repertoire analysis, and clonotypes were matched between fractions using CDR3 nucleotide sequence together with V segment. VDJmatch was used to annotate antigen specificity against VDJdb, with one amino acid substitution in CDR3 allowed. Through TCRdb reprocessing, the reads give one entry per CDR3 protein sequence; DNA is omitted. The V and J calls follow TCRdb's processing rather than the paper's. This sample's clone table shows over 100,000 distinct CDR3 sequences. In total, the top ten clones hold about 18% of the sample.

The sample originates from a study of T cells expressing NK-cell markers (dated by TCRdb to about 2020). In the study overall: In sorted CD3+CD56+NKG2C+, CD3+CD56+NKG2C- and CD3+CD56-NKG2C+ T-cell subsets from several donors, TCR beta-chain repertoires were profiled. Libraries were sequenced as 2 x 150 bp reads on Illumina HiSeq 2000/2500, MiSeq or NextSeq. The study sequenced eight donors, all healthy volunteers chosen at random: three men and five women. Among the eight sequenced donors, seven were HCMV-seropositive and one was HCMV-seronegative.

HCMV serostatus was determined by detecting HCMV-specific IgG in serum with a commercial ELISA kit. Peripheral blood mononuclear cells were isolated from blood by Ficoll density gradient centrifugation. CDR1 and CDR2 are drawn from the germline V gene: SGDLS, YYNGEE. The CDR3 covers 12 residues, taking in both the cysteine and the phenylalanine. No DNA is given. The study at large found these results: It remained unclear whether the expanded NKG2C-expressing T cell clones were specific for HCMV antigens. Those dominant clonotypes were again the most abundant among CD3+CD56-NKG2C+ cells in a handful of donors, at about 25-60.1%. In over five donors, the dominant CD3+CD56+NKG2C+ clonotypes were among the top 10 CD8+ clonotypes and accounted for roughly 1.0-7.0% of CD8+ T cells.

Sequenced material: blood T cells: a sorted CD56 or NKG2C T cell subset, CD4+ or CD8+ T cells, or bulk PBMC T cells (not recorded which). Recombination joined TRBV9 with TRBJ2-4. The sequence came from a woman between 18 and 70 years old in good health. The CDR3 is CASSVGGGIQYF.